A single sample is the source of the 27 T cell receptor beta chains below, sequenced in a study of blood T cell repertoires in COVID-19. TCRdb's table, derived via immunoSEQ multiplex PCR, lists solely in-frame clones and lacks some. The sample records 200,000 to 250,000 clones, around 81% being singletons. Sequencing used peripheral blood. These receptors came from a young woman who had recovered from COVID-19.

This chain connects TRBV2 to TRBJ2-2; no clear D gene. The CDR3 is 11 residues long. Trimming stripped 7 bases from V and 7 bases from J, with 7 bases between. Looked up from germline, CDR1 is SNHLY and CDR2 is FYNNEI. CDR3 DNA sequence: TGTGCCAGCACGCCTAGCGGGGAGCTGTTTTTT. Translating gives CASTPSGELFF.

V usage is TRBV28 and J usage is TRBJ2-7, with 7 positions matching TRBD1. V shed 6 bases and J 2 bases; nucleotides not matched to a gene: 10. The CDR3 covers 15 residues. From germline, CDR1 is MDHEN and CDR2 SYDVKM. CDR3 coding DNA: TGTGCCAGCAGCACAACTCAGGGGGTTACCTACGAGCAGTACTTC. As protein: CASSTTQGVTYEQYF.

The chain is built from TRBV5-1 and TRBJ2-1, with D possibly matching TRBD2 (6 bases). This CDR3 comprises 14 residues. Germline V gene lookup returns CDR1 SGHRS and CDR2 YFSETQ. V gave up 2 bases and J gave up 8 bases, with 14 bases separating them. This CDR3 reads CASSFGGTLDEQFF. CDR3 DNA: TGCGCCAGCAGCTTTGGCGGGACCTTGGATGAGCAGTTCTTC.

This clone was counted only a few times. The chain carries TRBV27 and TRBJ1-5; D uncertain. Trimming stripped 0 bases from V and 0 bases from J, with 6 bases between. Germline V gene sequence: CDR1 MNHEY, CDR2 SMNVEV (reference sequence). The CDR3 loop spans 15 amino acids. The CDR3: CASSLSRYSNQPQHF. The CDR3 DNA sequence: TGTGCCAGCAGTTTATCGCGGTATAGCAATCAGCCCCAGCATTTT.

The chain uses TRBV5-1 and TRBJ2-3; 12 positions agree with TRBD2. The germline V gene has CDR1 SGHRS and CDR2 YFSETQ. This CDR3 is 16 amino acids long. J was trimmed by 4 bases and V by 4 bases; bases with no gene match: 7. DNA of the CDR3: TGCGCCAGCAGCAAGACTAGCGGGAGTTGGGCAGATACGCAGTATTTT. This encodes CASSKTSGSWADTQYF.

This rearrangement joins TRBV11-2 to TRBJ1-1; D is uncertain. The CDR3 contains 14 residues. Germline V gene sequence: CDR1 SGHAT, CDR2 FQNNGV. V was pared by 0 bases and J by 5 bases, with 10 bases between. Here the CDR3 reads CASSLEAGRTEAFF. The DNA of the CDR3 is TGTGCCAGCAGCTTAGAGGCGGGAAGGACTGAAGCTTTCTTT.

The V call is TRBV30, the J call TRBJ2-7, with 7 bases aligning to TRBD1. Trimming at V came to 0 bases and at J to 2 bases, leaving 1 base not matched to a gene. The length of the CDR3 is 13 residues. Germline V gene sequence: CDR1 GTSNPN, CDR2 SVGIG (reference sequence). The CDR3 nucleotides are TGTGCCTGGAGTGTTCAGGGGGCCTACGAGCAGTACTTC. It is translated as CAWSVQGAYEQYF.

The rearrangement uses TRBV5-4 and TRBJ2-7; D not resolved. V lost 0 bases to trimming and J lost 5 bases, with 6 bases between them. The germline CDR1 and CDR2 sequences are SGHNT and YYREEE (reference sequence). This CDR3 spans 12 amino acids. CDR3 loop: CASSLASHEQYF. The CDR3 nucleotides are TGTGCCAGCAGCTTGGCCAGTCACGAGCAGTACTTC.

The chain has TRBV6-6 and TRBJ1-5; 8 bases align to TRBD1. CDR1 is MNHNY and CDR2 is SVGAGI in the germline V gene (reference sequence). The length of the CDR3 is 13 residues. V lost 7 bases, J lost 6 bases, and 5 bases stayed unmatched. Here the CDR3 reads CASTTGVIQPQHF. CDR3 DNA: TGTGCCAGCACGACAGGGGTAATTCAGCCCCAGCATTTT.

The CDR3 is CASSLLLTSGTYSYEQYF. For the CDR3, the DNA is TGTGCCAGCAGCCTGTTATTGACTAGCGGGACCTATTCCTACGAGCAGTACTTC. The chain uses TRBV11-2 and TRBJ2-7; TRBD2 matches 11 bases. The CDR3 consists of 18 residues. Germline loops: CDR1 SGHAT, CDR2 FQNNGV. J lost 1 base, V lost 5 bases, and 13 bases had no gene match.

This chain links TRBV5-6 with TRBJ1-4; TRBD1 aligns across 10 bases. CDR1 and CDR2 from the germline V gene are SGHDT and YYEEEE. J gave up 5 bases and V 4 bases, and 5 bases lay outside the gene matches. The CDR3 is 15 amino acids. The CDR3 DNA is TGTGCCAGCAGCCGTCCGGGACAGGGGAATGAAAAACTGTTTTTT. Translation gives CASSRPGQGNEKLFF.

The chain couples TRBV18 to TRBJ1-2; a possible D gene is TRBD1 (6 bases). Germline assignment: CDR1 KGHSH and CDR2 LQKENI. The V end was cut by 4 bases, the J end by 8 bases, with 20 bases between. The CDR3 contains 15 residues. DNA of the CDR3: TGTGCCAGCTCACTCGAAATGAGACAGGTCGGGGGCTACACCTTC. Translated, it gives CASSLEMRQVGGYTF.

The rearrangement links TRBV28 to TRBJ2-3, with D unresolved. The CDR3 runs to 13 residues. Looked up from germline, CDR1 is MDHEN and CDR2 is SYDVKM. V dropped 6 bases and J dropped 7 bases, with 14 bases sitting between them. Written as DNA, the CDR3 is TGTGCCAGCAGACCCATCGACACCCATACGCAGTATTTT. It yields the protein CASRPIDTHTQYF.

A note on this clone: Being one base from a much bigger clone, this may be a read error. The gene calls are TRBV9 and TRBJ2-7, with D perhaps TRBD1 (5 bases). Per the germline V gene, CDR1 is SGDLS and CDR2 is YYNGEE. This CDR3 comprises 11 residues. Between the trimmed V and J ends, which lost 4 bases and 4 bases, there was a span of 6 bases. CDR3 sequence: CASSQGYEQYF. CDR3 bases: TGTGCCAGCAGCCAGGGATACGAGCAGTACTTC.

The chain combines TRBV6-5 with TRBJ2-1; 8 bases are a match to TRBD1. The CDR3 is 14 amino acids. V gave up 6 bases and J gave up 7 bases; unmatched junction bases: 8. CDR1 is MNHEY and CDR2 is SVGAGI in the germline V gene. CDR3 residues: CASSLRGPGNEQFF. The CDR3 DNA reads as TGTGCCAGCAGCCTCAGGGGGCCGGGGAATGAGCAGTTCTTC.

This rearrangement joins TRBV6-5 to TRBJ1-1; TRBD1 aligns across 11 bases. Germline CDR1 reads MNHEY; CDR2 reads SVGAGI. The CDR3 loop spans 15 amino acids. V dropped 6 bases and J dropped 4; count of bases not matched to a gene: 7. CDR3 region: CASRGTGGFGTEAFF. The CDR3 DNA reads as TGTGCCAGCAGGGGGACAGGGGGGTTTGGCACTGAAGCTTTCTTT.

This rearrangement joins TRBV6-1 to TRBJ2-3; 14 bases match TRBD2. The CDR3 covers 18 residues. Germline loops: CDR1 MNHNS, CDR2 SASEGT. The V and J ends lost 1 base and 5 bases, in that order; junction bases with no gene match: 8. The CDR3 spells CASSEGGTSGRWGDTQYF. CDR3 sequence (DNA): TGTGCCAGCAGTGAAGGTGGGACTAGCGGGAGATGGGGAGATACGCAGTATTTT.

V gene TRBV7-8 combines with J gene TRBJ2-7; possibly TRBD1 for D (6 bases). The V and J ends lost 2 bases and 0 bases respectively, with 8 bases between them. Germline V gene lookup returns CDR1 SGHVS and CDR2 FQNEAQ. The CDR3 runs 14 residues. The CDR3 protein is CASSLRDTSYEQYF. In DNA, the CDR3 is TGTGCCAGCAGCTTAAGGGACACCTCCTACGAGCAGTACTTC.

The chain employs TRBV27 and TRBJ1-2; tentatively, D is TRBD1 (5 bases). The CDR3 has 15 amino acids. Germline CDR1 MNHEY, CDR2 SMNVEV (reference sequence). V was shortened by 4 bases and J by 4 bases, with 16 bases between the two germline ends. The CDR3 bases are TGTGCCAGCAGTTCCCCCTCAAGGGGCCTCTATGGCTACACCTTC. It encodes CASSSPSRGLYGYTF.

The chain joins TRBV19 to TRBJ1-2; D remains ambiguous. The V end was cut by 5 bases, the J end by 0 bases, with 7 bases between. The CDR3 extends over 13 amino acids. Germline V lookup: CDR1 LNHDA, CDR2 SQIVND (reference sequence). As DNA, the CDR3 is TGTGCCAGTAGTGTTCGGGCTAACTATGGCTACACCTTC. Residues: CASSVRANYGYTF.

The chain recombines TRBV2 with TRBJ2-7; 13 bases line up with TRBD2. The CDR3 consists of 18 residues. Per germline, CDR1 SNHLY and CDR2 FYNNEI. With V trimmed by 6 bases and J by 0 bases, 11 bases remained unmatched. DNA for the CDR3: TGTGCCAGCAGGGCTTCGGGACTAGCGGGGCTAAGCTCCTACGAGCAGTACTTC. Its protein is CASRASGLAGLSSYEQYF.

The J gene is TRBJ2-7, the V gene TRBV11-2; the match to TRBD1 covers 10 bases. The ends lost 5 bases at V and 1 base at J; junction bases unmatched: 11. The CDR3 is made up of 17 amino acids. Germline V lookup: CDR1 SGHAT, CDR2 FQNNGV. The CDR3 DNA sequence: TGTGCCAGCAGCGCGCCACCGACAGGGGGCGTATCCTACGAGCAGTACTTC. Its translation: CASSAPPTGGVSYEQYF. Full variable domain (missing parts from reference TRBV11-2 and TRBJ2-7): EAGVAQSPRYKIIEKRQSVAFWCNPISGHATLYWYQQILGQGPKLLIQFQNNGVVDDSQLPKDRFSAERLKGVDSTLKIQPAKLEDSAVYLCASSAPPTGGVSYEQYFGPGTRLTVT.

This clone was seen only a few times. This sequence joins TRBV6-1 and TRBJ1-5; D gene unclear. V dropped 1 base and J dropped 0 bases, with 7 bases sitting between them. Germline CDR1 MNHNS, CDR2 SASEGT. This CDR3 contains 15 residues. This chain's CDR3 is CASSEGVYSNQPQHF. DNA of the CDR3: TGTGCCAGCAGTGAAGGCGTATATAGCAATCAGCCCCAGCATTTT.

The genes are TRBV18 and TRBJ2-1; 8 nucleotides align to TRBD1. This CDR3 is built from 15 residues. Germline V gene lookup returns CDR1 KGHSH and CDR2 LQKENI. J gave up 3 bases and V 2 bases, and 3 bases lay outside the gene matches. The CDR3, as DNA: TGTGCCAGCTCACCAGGGGGGACAGGCTACAATGAGCAGTTCTTC. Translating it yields CASSPGGTGYNEQFF.

This CDR3 reads CASSIKGLAVEQYF. The CDR3 DNA sequence: TGTGCCAGTAGTATAAAGGGACTGGCTGTCGAGCAGTACTTC. The chain recombines TRBV19 with TRBJ2-7; maybe TRBD2 (6 bases). The CDR3 loop spans 14 amino acids. V lost 2 bases to trimming and J lost 6 bases, with 14 bases between them. CDR1 is LNHDA, CDR2 SQIVND, per germline (reference sequence).

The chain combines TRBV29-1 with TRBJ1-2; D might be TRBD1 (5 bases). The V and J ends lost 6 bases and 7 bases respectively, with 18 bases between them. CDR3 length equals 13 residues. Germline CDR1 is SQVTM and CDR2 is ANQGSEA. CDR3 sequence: CSVHSPARGGYTF. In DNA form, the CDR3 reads TGCAGCGTGCATTCTCCGGCTAGGGGTGGCTACACCTTC.

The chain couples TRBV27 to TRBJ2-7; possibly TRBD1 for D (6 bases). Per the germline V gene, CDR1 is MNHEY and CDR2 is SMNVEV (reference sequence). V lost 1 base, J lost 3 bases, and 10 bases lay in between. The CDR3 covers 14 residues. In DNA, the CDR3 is TGTGCCAGCAGTTTATACACAGGGTTCTACGAGCAGTACTTC. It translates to CASSLYTGFYEQYF.